These T cell receptor beta chains were read from a single sample in a study of blood T cell repertoires in COVID-19. Data came from immunoSEQ multiplex PCR; TCRdb stores just in-frame clones and leaves some out. The sample holds about 280,000 clones, 86% seen once. The sequencing sample was made of peripheral blood. The source is a man between 35 and 55 years old with active or convalescent COVID-19. CDR3s leave out the opening cysteine and the closing phenylalanine or tryptophan. Where a row states a size, it is once, few, many or the class of an expanded clone; other rows omit it.

v_call,j_call,clone_size,cdr3_aa
TRBV13,TRBJ1-5,-,ASSVDRNQPQH
TRBV4-1,TRBJ2-2,-,ASSREPGQTTGELF
TRBV12-5,TRBJ2-7,-,ASGSSRGARTYEQY
TRBV3-1/TRBV3-2,TRBJ1-2,-,ASSRGTAGANYGYT
TRBV29-1,TRBJ1-2,few,SAETPTRYGYT
TRBV4-1,TRBJ1-5,-,ASSQRLNQPQH
TRBV30,TRBJ1-4,-,AWRVGSGFVEKLF
TRBV7-6,TRBJ1-1,-,ASSLAGSMNTEAF
TRBV14,TRBJ2-1,-,ASSLAGGMSSYNEQF
TRBV3-1/TRBV3-2,TRBJ1-5,-,ASSQDRRGGQPQH
TRBV6-6,TRBJ2-1,-,ASSYPDRARDEQF
TRBV12-5,TRBJ1-5,-,ASGFGTADNQPQH
TRBV10-3,TRBJ2-1,-,AISGGLAGGVYEQF
TRBV9,TRBJ2-3,-,ASTPQGGGDTQY
TRBV5-5,TRBJ1-1,-,ASSFGLPGRAF
TRBV5-6,TRBJ2-3,-,ASSSGLAGVGWGTDTQY
TRBV7-2,TRBJ2-7,once,ASSFREGPDEQY
TRBV6-5,TRBJ2-1,-,ASSSRIGEQF
TRBV5-1,TRBJ1-5,-,ASSLDREQPQH
TRBV5-4,TRBJ2-3,-,ASSLYWGGTDTQY
TRBV7-9,TRBJ2-7,-,ASSPTGFISDEQY
TRBV3-1/TRBV3-2,TRBJ2-3,once,ASSQVGTGSDTQY
TRBV7-3,TRBJ2-1,-,ASSLQREGRLYEQF
TRBV4-2,TRBJ2-7,-,ASSQGQGNDEQY
TRBV4-1,TRBJ2-7,-,ASSQAGHPRDEQY
TRBV11-2,TRBJ2-7,-,ASSPTRGGYEQY
TRBV4-1,TRBJ1-1,-,ASSQEGEWEGTEAF
TRBV2,TRBJ2-1,-,ASNQGEYNEQF
TRBV5-1,TRBJ2-1,-,ASSPSRGSSYNEQF
TRBV5-4,TRBJ2-1,-,ASSLAGGGLRNEQF
TRBV5-1,TRBJ1-1,-,ASTPKTSGGREAF
TRBV21-1,TRBJ2-7,-,ASIGAGEPYEQY
TRBV11-3,TRBJ2-1,once,ASSPPGRRGGQF
TRBV5-4,TRBJ2-1,-,ASSSPGGAGSYNEQF
TRBV5-6,TRBJ1-2,-,ASSDGQIDYGYT
TRBV4-1,TRBJ1-6,-,ASSQERQLLGLLH
TRBV29-1,TRBJ2-7,-,SAGTVISYEQY
TRBV7-8,TRBJ2-2,-,ASSPGTGGPLNTGELF
TRBV24-1,TRBJ1-2,-,ATSAPSAGTGIYGYT
TRBV4-1,TRBJ2-5,once,ASSQESAGEFPETQY
TRBV27,TRBJ2-1,-,ASSLYSYNEQF
TRBV24-1,TRBJ2-2,-,ATRGGPGQATGELF
TRBV23-1,TRBJ2-3,-,ASRPSGVGGTDTQY
TRBV18,TRBJ2-7,few,ASSPPGSPYEQY
TRBV6-4,TRBJ2-1,-,ASSDSGVGSYNEQF
TRBV10-2,TRBJ2-1,-,ASSEWTSGDNEQF
TRBV5-1,TRBJ2-2,-,ASTSYGQGGELF
TRBV24-1,TRBJ2-1,-,ATSDLSGSRQF